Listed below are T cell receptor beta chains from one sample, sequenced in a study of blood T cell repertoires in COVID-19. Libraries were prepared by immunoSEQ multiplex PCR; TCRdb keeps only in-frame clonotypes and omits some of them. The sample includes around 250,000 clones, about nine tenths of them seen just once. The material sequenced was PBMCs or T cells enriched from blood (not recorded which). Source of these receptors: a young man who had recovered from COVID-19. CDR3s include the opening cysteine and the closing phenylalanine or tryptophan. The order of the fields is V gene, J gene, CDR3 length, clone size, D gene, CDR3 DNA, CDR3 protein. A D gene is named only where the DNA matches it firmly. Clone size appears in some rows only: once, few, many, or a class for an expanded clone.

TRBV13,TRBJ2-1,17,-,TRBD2,TGTGCCAGCAGCTCCGGACTAGCGGGAATAAGTCGCAATGAGCAGTTCTTC,CASSSGLAGISRNEQFF
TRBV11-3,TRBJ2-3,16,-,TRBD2,TGTGCCAGCAGCTTTTTCGGGGGGGTTAGCACAGATACGCAGTATTTT,CASSFFGGVSTDTQYF
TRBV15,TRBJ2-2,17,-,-,TGTGCCACCAGCAGATCCGGGCCTATCGGAGGGGCCGGGGAGCTGTTTTTT,CATSRSGPIGGAGELFF
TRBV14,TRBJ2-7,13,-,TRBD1,TGTGCCAGCAGCCAATCAGGGGGATACGAGCAGTACTTC,CASSQSGGYEQYF
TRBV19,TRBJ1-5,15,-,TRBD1,TGTGCCAGTGTGCCCGGGACAGGGGGCCGTCAGCCCCAGCATTTT,CASVPGTGGRQPQHF
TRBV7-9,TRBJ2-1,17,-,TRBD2,TGTGCCAGCAGCCCGCGGACTAGCGGGAAATTTGACAATGAGCAGTTCTTC,CASSPRTSGKFDNEQFF
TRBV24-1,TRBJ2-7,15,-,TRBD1,TGTGCCACCAGTGATTTAGGGGGCTACTCCTACGAGCAGTACTTC,CATSDLGGYSYEQYF
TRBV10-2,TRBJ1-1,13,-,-,TGCGCCAGCAGTGAGGGGGCGAGGACTGAAGCTTTCTTT,CASSEGARTEAFF
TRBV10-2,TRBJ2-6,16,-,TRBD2,TGCGCCAGCAGTGGGGGGGGAAGCACTGGGGCCAACGTCCTGACTTTC,CASSGGGSTGANVLTF
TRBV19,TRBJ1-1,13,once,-,TGTGCCAGTGCGACAGGCGGGAACACTGAAGCTTTCTTT,CASATGGNTEAFF
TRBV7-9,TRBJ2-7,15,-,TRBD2,TGTGCCAGCAGCTTAGTTAGCGGGAGGGTATCCGAGCAGTACTTC,CASSLVSGRVSEQYF
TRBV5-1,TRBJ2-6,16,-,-,TGCGCCAGCAGCCGGGGACAAAACTCTGGGGCCAACGTCCTGACTTTC,CASSRGQNSGANVLTF
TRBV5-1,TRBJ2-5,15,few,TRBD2,TGCGCCAGCAGCTTAGGGACTAGCGTTGGGGAGACCCAGTACTTC,CASSLGTSVGETQYF
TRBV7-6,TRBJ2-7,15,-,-,TGTGCCAGCAGCCCAATGGGAGACTCCGCCTACGAGCAGTACTTC,CASSPMGDSAYEQYF
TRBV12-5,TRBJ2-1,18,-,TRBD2,TGTGCTAGTGGTTTGGTATTGGGCGGCGGGAGCTCCTACAATGAGCAGTTCTTC,CASGLVLGGGSSYNEQFF
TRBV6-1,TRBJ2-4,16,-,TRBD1,TGTGCCAGCAGTGAATCTTGGACAGGGGTTCAAAACATTCAGTACTTC,CASSESWTGVQNIQYF
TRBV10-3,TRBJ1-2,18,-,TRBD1,TGTGCCATCAGTCGTCCCGGGACAGGGGCAAGGGGGTTCTATGGCTACACCTTC,CAISRPGTGARGFYGYTF
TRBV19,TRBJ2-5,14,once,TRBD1,TGTGCCAGTAGTAAGACAGGGGGCCGAGAGACCCAGTACTTC,CASSKTGGRETQYF
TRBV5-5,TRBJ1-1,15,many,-,TGTGCCAGCAGCTCAGTCATCCCGGGAGGCACTGAAGCTTTCTTT,CASSSVIPGGTEAFF
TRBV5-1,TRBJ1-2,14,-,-,TGCGCCAGCAGCTTCACGTGGAGGGGTGAAGGCTACACCTTC,CASSFTWRGEGYTF
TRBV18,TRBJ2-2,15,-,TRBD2,TGTGCCAGCTCTCGCCCCGGGACTAGAACCGGGGAGCTGTTTTTT,CASSRPGTRTGELFF
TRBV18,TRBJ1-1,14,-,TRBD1,TGTGCCAGCTCACCCGGGACAGGGGGCACTGAAGCTTTCTTT,CASSPGTGGTEAFF
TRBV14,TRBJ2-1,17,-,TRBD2,TGTGCCAGCAGCCAAGGAACTAGCGGGATGCTGGTAAATGAGCAGTTCTTC,CASSQGTSGMLVNEQFF
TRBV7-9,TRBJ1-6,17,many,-,TGCCCCAGCACCCCCCACGACCGGGGGGGAGTAAATTCACCCCTCCACTTT,CPSTPHDRGGVNSPLHF
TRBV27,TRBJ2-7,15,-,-,TGTGCCAGCAGTTTTTCCGCGGGGACGACCCACGAGCAGTACTTC,CASSFSAGTTHEQYF
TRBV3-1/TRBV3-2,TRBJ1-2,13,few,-,TGTGCCAGCAGCCAAGGGGGCTTCTATGGCTACACCTTC,CASSQGGFYGYTF
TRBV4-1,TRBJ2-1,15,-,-,TGCGCCAGCAGCCAACAGGGGGAGGTATGGAATGAGCAGTTCTTC,CASSQQGEVWNEQFF
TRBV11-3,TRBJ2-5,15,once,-,TGTGCCAGCAGCCTAGGGCGGGCCAATCAAGAGACCCAGTACTTC,CASSLGRANQETQYF
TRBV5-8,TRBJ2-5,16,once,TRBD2,TGTGCCAGCACACCTCTAGCGGGACCCACCCAAGAGACCCAGTACTTC,CASTPLAGPTQETQYF
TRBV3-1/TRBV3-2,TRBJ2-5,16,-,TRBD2,TGTGCCAGCAGCCAAGGGGCTAGCGGTACCCAAGAGACCCAGTACTTC,CASSQGASGTQETQYF
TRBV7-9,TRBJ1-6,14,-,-,TGTGCCAGCAGCTTACCAGGGGATAATTCACCCCTCCACTTT,CASSLPGDNSPLHF
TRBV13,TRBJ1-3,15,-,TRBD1,TGTGCCAGCAGCGTCAGGGGGCCCTCTGGAAACACCATATATTTT,CASSVRGPSGNTIYF
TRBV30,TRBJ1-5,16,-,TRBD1,TGTGCCTGGGGGACTAAAACCGGGACAGGGAATCAGCCCCAGCATTTT,CAWGTKTGTGNQPQHF
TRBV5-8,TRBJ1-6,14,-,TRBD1,TGTGCCAGCAGCTCGGGACAGGCCGATTCACCCCTCCACTTT,CASSSGQADSPLHF
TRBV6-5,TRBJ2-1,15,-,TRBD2,TGTGCCAGCACCCCATCTAGCGGGATCTACAATGAGCAGTTCTTC,CASTPSSGIYNEQFF
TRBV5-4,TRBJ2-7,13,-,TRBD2,TGTGCCAGCAGCACAGGACTAGCGAGGGAGCAGTACTTC,CASSTGLAREQYF
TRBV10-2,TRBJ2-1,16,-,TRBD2,TGCGCCAGCAGTGAGTCCGGGCGGGAGGGCCGCGGTGAGCAGTTCTTC,CASSESGREGRGEQFF
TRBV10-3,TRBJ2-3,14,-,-,TGTGCCATCAGTGAGTCGGGGACTACAGATACGCAGTATTTT,CAISESGTTDTQYF
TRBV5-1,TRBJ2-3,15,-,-,TGCGCCAGCACGGCGGGTGTGACTAGCACAGATACGCAGTATTTT,CASTAGVTSTDTQYF
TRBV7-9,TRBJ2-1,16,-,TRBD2,TGTGCCAGCAGCTTAGGGGGACTAGCGGGAGCGGGCGAGCAGTTCTTC,CASSLGGLAGAGEQFF
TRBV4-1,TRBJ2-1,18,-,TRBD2,TGCGCCAGCAGCCAAGATAGTCTCGGGGGGATCTCCTACAATGAGCAGTTCTTC,CASSQDSLGGISYNEQFF
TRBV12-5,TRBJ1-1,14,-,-,TGTGCTAGTGGACTCACTACTGCGAACACTGAAGCTTTCTTT,CASGLTTANTEAFF
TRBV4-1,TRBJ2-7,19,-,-,TGCGCCAGCAGCCATACTCAGGGGATCTCACCGAGTGTCTCCTACGAGCAGTACTTC,CASSHTQGISPSVSYEQYF
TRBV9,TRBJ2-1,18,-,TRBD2,TGTGCCAGCAGCACACCGCCAACTAGCGGGATGGCCTACAATGAGCAGTTCTTC,CASSTPPTSGMAYNEQFF
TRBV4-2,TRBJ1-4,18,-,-,TGTGCCAGCAGCCAAGATTCGACAGCCTCTTCACTTAATGAAAAACTGTTTTTT,CASSQDSTASSLNEKLFF
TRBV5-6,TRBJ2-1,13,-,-,TGTGCCAGCAGCACTGAGGATTACAATGAGCAGTTCTTC,CASSTEDYNEQFF